Sequencing of this T cell receptor (beta chain) was carried out in a study of blood T cells in healthy people across ages. Researchers isolated at least 7 million PBMCs per sample. Only a few counts were recorded for this clonotype. It was with a sample-barcoded 5' primer and a J-beta primer mix that a second PCR of roughly 7 to 12 cycles was run. Each cDNA was tagged by a template-switch adaptor containing 12 random nucleotides. TCRdb reprocessed the 5' RACE reads via MiXCR and lists one record per CDR3 protein. This repertoire shows roughly 800,000 distinct CDR3 sequences, 25% to 30% found once; its top ten account for about 3%. The data also belong to a second study, concerning T cells of mothers and their children. Per that study: Extraction yielded RNA that went, in full, into cDNA synthesis at roughly 1.5 ug per 15 ul.

This clonotype originated in a boy between 10 and 17 years old in good health. Sequenced sample: blood.

The CDR3 DNA follows: TGTGCCAGCGGACAGGGGAAAGAGACCCAGTACTTC. Its translation is CASGQGKETQYF. The rearrangement joins TRBV6-5 to TRBJ2-5, with 9 bases fitting TRBD1. The germline CDR1 and CDR2 sequences are MNHEY and SVGAGI. The J segment lost 3 bases and the V segment lost 8 bases, leaving 1 base of the junction unmatched. The CDR3 sequence is 12 residues long.